A selection of T cell receptor beta chains follows, all from one sample in a study of blood T cell repertoires in COVID-19. Some clones are missing from TCRdb's copy, which holds only in-frame ones; the method was immunoSEQ multiplex PCR. The sample records 200,000 to 250,000 clones, about 90% being singletons. Sequenced material: PBMCs or T cells enriched from blood (not recorded which). The receptors were gathered from a young man who had been exposed to COVID-19. Both conserved end residues are part of each CDR3. The size entry is marked missing in some rows and otherwise reads once, few, many or a size class.

v_call: TRBV6-5
j_call: TRBJ1-5
clone_size: once
cdr3_aa: CASHTVGSNQPQHF

v_call: TRBV2
j_call: TRBJ1-1
clone_size: -
cdr3_aa: CASSDPGQTNTEAFF

v_call: TRBV18
j_call: TRBJ1-6
clone_size: -
cdr3_aa: CASSPGDRESAPLHF

v_call: TRBV19
j_call: TRBJ2-7
clone_size: -
cdr3_aa: CASRSRDRDYEQYF

v_call: TRBV19
j_call: TRBJ1-2
clone_size: -
cdr3_aa: CASSRTREARFNYGYTF

v_call: TRBV15
j_call: TRBJ1-4
clone_size: -
cdr3_aa: CATSIKVGRVNEKLFF

v_call: TRBV2
j_call: TRBJ2-2
clone_size: -
cdr3_aa: CASSAPGLAAVGELFF

v_call: TRBV30
j_call: TRBJ1-5
clone_size: -
cdr3_aa: CAWAVRQGQPQHF

v_call: TRBV11-2
j_call: TRBJ2-7
clone_size: few
cdr3_aa: CASTQQTSGAYEQYF

v_call: TRBV5-8
j_call: TRBJ1-4
clone_size: -
cdr3_aa: CASSWDGSNEKLFF

v_call: TRBV3-1/TRBV3-2
j_call: TRBJ2-1
clone_size: -
cdr3_aa: CASSPTGGATGNEQFF

v_call: TRBV5-5
j_call: TRBJ1-1
clone_size: -
cdr3_aa: CASSLGVVESYTEAFF

v_call: TRBV4-1
j_call: TRBJ2-5
clone_size: -
cdr3_aa: CASSQDPVSVTQYF

v_call: TRBV18
j_call: TRBJ2-3
clone_size: -
cdr3_aa: CASSPPRPGVGTDTQYF

v_call: TRBV12-3/TRBV12-4
j_call: TRBJ1-1
clone_size: -
cdr3_aa: CASSFMDSGRAFF

v_call: TRBV7-3
j_call: TRBJ2-2
clone_size: -
cdr3_aa: CASSLLSGGNTGELFF

v_call: TRBV5-4
j_call: TRBJ2-1
clone_size: -
cdr3_aa: CASRGLAGAGGNEQFF

v_call: TRBV7-2
j_call: TRBJ2-5
clone_size: -
cdr3_aa: CASSAGGGYAQETQYF

v_call: TRBV5-1
j_call: TRBJ1-6
clone_size: -
cdr3_aa: CASSRQDGLGSLHF

v_call: TRBV7-9
j_call: TRBJ2-7
clone_size: -
cdr3_aa: CASSPTPSSYEQYF

v_call: TRBV5-1
j_call: TRBJ1-6
clone_size: -
cdr3_aa: CASSAGDNSPLHF

v_call: TRBV5-6
j_call: TRBJ2-3
clone_size: -
cdr3_aa: CASSFELSGGDIFTQYF

v_call: TRBV10-1
j_call: TRBJ1-2
clone_size: -
cdr3_aa: CARQGSRGYTF

v_call: TRBV3-1/TRBV3-2
j_call: TRBJ2-1
clone_size: -
cdr3_aa: CASSQRDRPLYNEQFF

v_call: TRBV6-6
j_call: TRBJ1-5
clone_size: -
cdr3_aa: CASDSDLGNQPQHF

v_call: TRBV30
j_call: TRBJ1-4
clone_size: -
cdr3_aa: CAWSPGGGRGEKLFF

v_call: TRBV12-3/TRBV12-4
j_call: TRBJ2-3
clone_size: -
cdr3_aa: CASSITTDTQYF

v_call: TRBV19
j_call: TRBJ2-7
clone_size: once
cdr3_aa: CASSIDREFTNEQYF

v_call: TRBV27
j_call: TRBJ1-6
clone_size: -
cdr3_aa: CASSLEAAHTYNSPLHF

v_call: TRBV27
j_call: TRBJ1-6
clone_size: -
cdr3_aa: CASSLVGTDNSPLHF

v_call: TRBV5-1
j_call: TRBJ2-5
clone_size: -
cdr3_aa: CASSPGQGAETQYF

v_call: TRBV3-1/TRBV3-2
j_call: TRBJ2-7
clone_size: -
cdr3_aa: CASSRDRTYEQYF

v_call: TRBV21-1
j_call: TRBJ1-1
clone_size: few
cdr3_aa: CASSFTGTGGFSAFF

v_call: TRBV5-4
j_call: TRBJ2-1
clone_size: -
cdr3_aa: CASSLRLAGVGEQFF

v_call: TRBV6-1
j_call: TRBJ1-4
clone_size: few
cdr3_aa: CASSVQTGTGLATNEKLFF

v_call: TRBV13
j_call: TRBJ2-2
clone_size: -
cdr3_aa: CASSPWGGGAFGELFF

v_call: TRBV9
j_call: TRBJ1-2
clone_size: -
cdr3_aa: CASSAGQFYGYTF

v_call: TRBV6-5
j_call: TRBJ1-6
clone_size: -
cdr3_aa: CASSYRGRDSPLHF

v_call: TRBV10-1
j_call: TRBJ2-2
clone_size: -
cdr3_aa: CASSAGAVFSTNTGELFF

v_call: TRBV6-5
j_call: TRBJ2-7
clone_size: -
cdr3_aa: CASSYGRGSSEQYF

v_call: TRBV27
j_call: TRBJ2-3
clone_size: -
cdr3_aa: CASSPAAPGLITDTQYF

v_call: TRBV29-1
j_call: TRBJ2-1
clone_size: -
cdr3_aa: CSGQGYNEQFF

v_call: TRBV29-1
j_call: TRBJ2-3
clone_size: -
cdr3_aa: CSVRPGQGLSTDTQYF

v_call: TRBV27
j_call: TRBJ1-5
clone_size: -
cdr3_aa: CASSQISNQPQHF

v_call: TRBV20-1
j_call: TRBJ2-1
clone_size: -
cdr3_aa: CKTQGSEQFF

v_call: TRBV7-2
j_call: TRBJ2-3
clone_size: -
cdr3_aa: CASSSTGGAGRDTQYF